A single sample gave rise to the 18 T cell receptor beta chains below, sequenced in a study of T cell repertoires in cytomegalovirus infection (dated by TCRdb to the late 2010s). TCRdb shows the sequencer as Illumina HiSeq 1500. The raw public data were reprocessed by TCRdb itself: fastp quality trimming at Q25, MiXCR clonotype calling, in-frame beta chains only. Rows with one shared CDR3 protein collapse into an entry with the most common genes and DNA. The sample table contains approximately 500,000 distinct CDR3 sequences; only one count was recorded for 11% of them. The biggest ten clones account for about 9.4% of the sample. Specimen: PBMCs. These receptors all come from a human donor in good health (CMV status not recorded). Some clones in this sample may be carry-over from other donors' samples.

This clonotype was observed a few times. The chain uses TRBV20-1 and TRBJ2-3; 10 nucleotides line up with TRBD2. The length of the CDR3 is 15 residues. V shed 5 bases, J shed 4 bases, and the junction held 9 bases outside the gene matches. Looked up from germline, CDR1 is DFQATT and CDR2 is SNEGSKA (reference sequence). CDR3 region: CSAPSAGGIADTQYF. DNA for the CDR3: TGCAGTGCTCCCTCAGCGGGAGGGATCGCAGATACGCAGTATTTT.

V and J are TRBV12-3 or TRBV12-4 and TRBJ1-1; the D is unclear. The CDR3 is 16 amino acids. Trimming pared 3 bases from V and 0 bases from J, leaving 14 bases between. In DNA, the CDR3 is TGTGCCAGCAGTTTTTATAGGTATTACATGAACACTGAAGCTTTCTTT. Residues: CASSFYRYYMNTEAFF.

This clonotype has at least ten counts. V and J are TRBV7-9 and TRBJ1-1; possibly TRBD1 for D (5 bases). The CDR3 totals 15 residues. CDR1 and CDR2 from the germline V gene are SEHNR and FQNEAQ (reference sequence). The V end lost 1 base, the J end lost 5 bases, and 14 bases lay between the germline ends. DNA of the CDR3: TGTGCCAGCAGCTTAGACAGGATTCGGGAGACTGAAGCTTTCTTT. Translated: CASSLDRIRETEAFF. The variable domain in full, with the rest retrieved from reference TRBV7-9 and TRBJ1-1, is DTGVSQNPRHKITKRGQNVTFRCDPISEHNRLYWYRQTLGQGPEFLTYFQNEAQLEKSRLLSDRFSAERPKGSFSTLEIQRTEQGDSAMYLCASSLDRIRETEAFFGQGTRLTVV.

Comment on this clonotype: This may stem from a read error, because a much larger clone lies one nucleotide away. The V call is TRBV28, the J call TRBJ1-2; maybe TRBD1 (6 bases). The CDR3 loop spans 14 amino acids. Germline-derived CDR1 and CDR2 are MDHEN and SYDVKM. The CDR3 sequence is CAGSPGGANYGYTF. Written as DNA, the CDR3 is TGTGCCGGCAGCCCGGGGGGGGCGAACTATGGCTACACCTTC.

V usage is TRBV12-3 or TRBV12-4 and J usage is TRBJ2-7; D ambiguous. The CDR3 runs 13 residues. The V end lost 5 bases, the J end lost 9 bases, and 17 bases lay between the germline ends. The CDR3 DNA is TGTGCCAGCAGTCACGGAGCAGGAGTATGGCAGTACTTC. Its translation: CASSHGAGVWQYF.

There are many counts of this clonotype. The J gene is TRBJ2-3, the V gene TRBV7-2, with TRBD2 identical over 7 bases. This CDR3 spans 15 amino acids. The germline V gene has CDR1 SGHTA and CDR2 FQGNSA. The V segment lost 6 bases and the J segment 0 bases; nucleotides outside the gene matches: 6. CDR3 in amino acids: CASREQAGSTDTQYF. The CDR3, as DNA: TGTGCCAGCAGGGAACAAGCGGGAAGCACAGATACGCAGTATTTT. Drawing the rest from reference TRBV7-2 and TRBJ2-3, the complete variable domain is GAGVSQSPSNKVTEKGKDVELRCDPISGHTALYWYRQSLGQGLEFLIYFQGNSAPDKSGLPSDRFSAERTGGSVSTLTIQRTQQEDSAVYLCASREQAGSTDTQYFGPGTRLTVL.

In this sample, this clonotype turned up a few times. A much larger clone lies a single base off, so this may be a read error. The chain uses TRBV20-1 and TRBJ2-2; D perhaps matches TRBD2 (6 bases). Germline CDR1 is DFQATT and CDR2 is SNEGSKA (reference sequence). The CDR3 runs 14 residues. With 0 bases removed from V and 4 bases from J, the gap between germline ends came to 9 bases. The CDR3 loop is CSARDGGSTGELFF. The CDR3, as DNA: TGCAGTGCTAGAGATGGGGGGAGCACCGGGGAGCTGTTTTTT.

This clonotype was detected ten times or more. The rearrangement uses TRBV7-2 and TRBJ1-5, with a tentative D call TRBD1 (6 bases). CDR3 length equals 16 residues. CDR1 is SGHTA, CDR2 FQGNSA, per germline. V was trimmed by 5 bases and J by 0 bases, leaving 14 bases between them. The CDR3 region has the DNA TGTGCCAGCAGCGCGGGACACCCGTATAGCAATCAGCCCCAGCATTTT. It codes for CASSAGHPYSNQPQHF.

This clonotype was observed many times. V is TRBV6-2 or TRBV6-3 and J is TRBJ2-1, with 7 bases identical to TRBD2. The CDR3 extends over 16 amino acids. Germline V CDR1 and CDR2: MNHEY, SVGEGT. Unmatched junction bases numbered 14, after V lost 6 bases and J lost 6 bases. Written as DNA, the CDR3 is TGTGCCAGCAGACCGACCGGGACTACTATAACCAATGAGCAGTTCTTC. It yields the protein CASRPTGTTITNEQFF.

This clonotype was observed many times. The chain employs TRBV7-3 and TRBJ2-1; D possibly matches TRBD1 or TRBD2 (5 bases each). The V and J ends lost 1 base and 2 bases respectively, with 12 bases between them. CDR3 length: 16 amino acids. CDR1 and CDR2 (germline): SGHTA, FQGTGA. The chain's CDR3 is CASSLIGTRTYNEQFF. The CDR3 coding sequence is TGTGCCAGCAGCTTAATTGGGACCCGGACCTACAATGAGCAGTTCTTC.

The chain joins TRBV2 to TRBJ2-1; tentative D call: TRBD1 (5 bases). Germline V gene sequence: CDR1 SNHLY, CDR2 FYNNEI. The V end was cut by 4 bases, the J end by 15 bases, with 13 bases between. CDR3 length: 11 amino acids. The CDR3 DNA is TGTGCCAGCAGTGTGGGTCAGGGTCGGTTCTTC. Translation: CASSVGQGRFF.

This clonotype showed up many times. The CDR3 nucleotides read TGCAGCGTTCGGGGGAGACATGAGCAGTTCTTC. Translation gives CSVRGRHEQFF. This rearrangement joins TRBV29-1 to TRBJ2-1; TRBD2 might be the D (6 bases). This CDR3 is 11 amino acids long. The V end lost 5 bases, the J end lost 8 bases, and 10 bases lay between the germline ends. CDR1 and CDR2 (germline): SQVTM, ANQGSEA.

This clonotype was picked up a small number of times. The rearrangement links TRBV5-1 to TRBJ2-1; 11 positions match TRBD2. J gave up 8 bases and V 0 bases, and 7 bases lay outside the gene matches. The CDR3 covers 16 residues. In germline, CDR1 is SGHRS, CDR2 YFSETQ. The CDR3 DNA is TGCGCCAGCAGCTTGGTGTTAGCGGGAGGGCCCTATGAGCAGTTCTTC. Its protein product is CASSLVLAGGPYEQFF.

This clonotype appeared a few times. The genes are TRBV10-2 and TRBJ2-2; perhaps D is TRBD1 or TRBD2 (5 bases each). Germline V CDR1 and CDR2: WSHSY, SAAADI. Trimming shortened V by 6 bases and J by 1 base, and 15 bases separated the two germline ends. The CDR3 loop spans 16 amino acids. CDR3 protein: CASRKVRDGNTGELFF. The DNA of the CDR3 is TGCGCCAGCAGGAAGGTCCGGGACGGGAACACCGGGGAGCTGTTTTTT.

The sample holds a few counts of this clonotype. The chain's CDR3 is CASSRYTNQETQYF. The CDR3 DNA reads TGTGCCAGCAGCCGGTACACCAATCAAGAGACCCAGTACTTC. V and J are TRBV14 and TRBJ2-5; D uncertain. V gave up 4 bases and J gave up 2 bases, with 11 bases separating them. Germline loops: CDR1 SGHDN, CDR2 FVKESK. The CDR3 sequence is 14 residues long.

The chain couples TRBV10-3 to TRBJ2-5, with TRBD1 matching 7 bases. This CDR3 is built from 16 residues. Looked up from germline, CDR1 is ENHRY and CDR2 is SYGVKD. V trimming: 6 bases; J trimming: 1 base; junction bases outside the gene matches: 11. CDR3 sequence reads: CAIRESGGGGQETQYF. As DNA, the CDR3 is TGTGCCATCAGGGAATCAGGGGGTGGAGGCCAAGAGACCCAGTACTTC.

There are many counts of this clonotype. The chain uses TRBV7-9 and TRBJ2-1; TRBD1 matches 7 bases. V shed 5 bases, J shed 4 bases, and the junction held 14 bases outside the gene matches. The CDR3 runs 17 residues. Per the germline V gene, CDR1 is SEHNR and CDR2 is FQNEAQ (reference sequence). CDR3 in amino acids: CASSPHLLRQGYNEQFF. DNA of the CDR3: TGTGCCAGCAGCCCTCATCTACTTCGACAGGGATACAATGAGCAGTTCTTC.

This clonotype was counted at least ten times. V is TRBV7-9 and J is TRBJ1-1; D is possibly TRBD1 (6 bases). Trimming took off 6 bases at V and 10 bases at J, with 15 bases between the two ends. This CDR3 region has 12 residues. Per germline, CDR1 SEHNR and CDR2 FQNEAQ (reference sequence). The CDR3 region is CASSRGGAGAFF. The CDR3 region has the DNA TGTGCCAGCAGTAGGGGGGGAGCTGGAGCTTTCTTT.